The rows below give T cell receptor beta chains drawn from one sample of a study of T-cell memory formation after mild COVID-19. MiXCR was run by TCRdb on the 5' RACE reads, yielding one entry per CDR3 protein. Counted here are about 250,000 distinct CDR3 sequences, less than 20% occurring once; the ten biggest clones make up around 3.8%. The specimen was PBMCs or a T cell subset sorted from them (not recorded which). These receptors all stem from a man aged 18 to 30 who had mild COVID-19 (a few samples of this study predate the infection). Cell type and time point are not known. The conserved cysteine and the conserved F or W are not part of the CDR3 here. A D gene is named only where the DNA matches it firmly. The size field is filled for only some rows; it gives once, few, many or a size class.

J,D,V,size,CDR3
TRBJ2-5,-,TRBV7-2,few,ASSRSGYQETQY
TRBJ2-6,-,TRBV12-3/TRBV12-4,many,ASSLGQSGANVLT
TRBJ1-1,-,TRBV7-2,few,ASSFHGGTEAF
TRBJ1-2,-,TRBV24-1,few,ATSVDNYGYT
TRBJ1-3,-,TRBV7-9,-,ASSLSSRGGNTIY
TRBJ1-1,TRBD1,TRBV4-1,few,ASSQPRDRGTGTEAF
TRBJ1-2,-,TRBV12-3/TRBV12-4,-,ASSFRESQRDGYT
TRBJ1-2,-,TRBV20-1,few,SAHVRDGNYGYT
TRBJ1-5,-,TRBV4-3,many,ASSFLQGVQPQH
TRBJ2-7,TRBD1,TRBV18,-,ASSPGQVSSYEQY
TRBJ1-5,-,TRBV7-2,-,ASSLASIGAPQH
TRBJ2-2,-,TRBV7-2,many,ASSLGQSTGELF
TRBJ1-4,TRBD1,TRBV6-6,-,ASSYGQGINEKLF
TRBJ1-2,-,TRBV7-2,many,ASSPHLGGRIDT
TRBJ2-1,-,TRBV11-3,-,ASSQGDSLADEQF
TRBJ1-2,TRBD1,TRBV6-5,-,ASSPGGIFSRSYGYT
TRBJ2-1,-,TRBV4-2,-,ASSQEGSWF
TRBJ2-5,-,TRBV20-1,-,SARGIRGKETQY
TRBJ2-2,-,TRBV7-9,few,ASSLTLADTGELF
TRBJ2-6,-,TRBV27,many,ASSLGLYSGANVLT
TRBJ1-1,-,TRBV5-1,-,ASTIGGSQGTEAF
TRBJ1-2,-,TRBV4-3,few,ASSKGLGPGNYGYT
TRBJ2-1,TRBD2,TRBV7-2,many,ASSPQGTSGGRYNEQF
TRBJ1-2,TRBD1,TRBV20-1,few,SATDRSAGYT
TRBJ1-3,-,TRBV6-5,once,ASHQGNTIY
TRBJ1-5,-,TRBV20-1,-,SARWGRLGNQPQH
TRBJ2-5,TRBD2,TRBV7-6,few,ASSLSLRTSGETQY
TRBJ1-5,-,TRBV2,few,ASKPIDSNQPQH
TRBJ2-1,TRBD1,TRBV5-1,many,ASSPGVGGYEQF
TRBJ2-1,TRBD2,TRBV24-1,once,ATLAGGGGEQF
TRBJ2-1,-,TRBV13,-,ASSQRSSPYNEQF
TRBJ2-5,-,TRBV24-1,few,ATSDQAQETQY
TRBJ2-1,TRBD2,TRBV12-3/TRBV12-4,-,ASSYLAGGLDEQF
TRBJ1-3,-,TRBV4-2,few,ASSQDRQIRDTIY
TRBJ2-1,-,TRBV20-1,few,SARRGQGSGNEQF
TRBJ2-5,-,TRBV12-3/TRBV12-4,few,ASSHLDREKGTQY
TRBJ1-2,-,TRBV11-3,-,ASSLPGGGASYGYT
TRBJ1-1,-,TRBV6-5,-,ASSFPGTREAF
TRBJ2-2,TRBD1,TRBV5-1,many,ASSASTGTNTGELF
TRBJ1-5,-,TRBV7-2,few,ASSLSDSNQPQH
TRBJ2-3,TRBD2,TRBV7-3,few,ASSLRLAGVNTDTQY